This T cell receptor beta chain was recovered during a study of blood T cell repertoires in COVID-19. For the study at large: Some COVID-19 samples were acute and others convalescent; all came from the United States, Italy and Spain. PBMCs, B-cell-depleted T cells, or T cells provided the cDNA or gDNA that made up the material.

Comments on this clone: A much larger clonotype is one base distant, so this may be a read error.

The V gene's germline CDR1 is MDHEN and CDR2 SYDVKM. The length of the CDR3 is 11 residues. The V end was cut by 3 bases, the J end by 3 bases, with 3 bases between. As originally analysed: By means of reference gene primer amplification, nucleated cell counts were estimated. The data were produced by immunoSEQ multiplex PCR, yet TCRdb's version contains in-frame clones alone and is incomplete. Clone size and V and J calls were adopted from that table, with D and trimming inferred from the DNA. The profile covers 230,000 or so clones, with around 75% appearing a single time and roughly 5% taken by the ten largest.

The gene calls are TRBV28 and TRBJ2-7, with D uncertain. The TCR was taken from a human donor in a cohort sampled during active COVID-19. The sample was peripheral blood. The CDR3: CASSFLYEQYF. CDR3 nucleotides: TGTGCCAGCAGTTTCCTCTACGAGCAGTACTTC.